The 10 T cell receptor beta chains reported below all come from one sample, sequenced in a study of blood T cell repertoires in COVID-19. Measured with immunoSEQ multiplex PCR; TCRdb has only the in-frame clones, and not every one. The sample lists 150,000 to 200,000 clones, 84% occurring once. The source material was peripheral blood. These receptors all come from a man younger than 35 with active or convalescent COVID-19.

The chain uses TRBV15 and TRBJ1-1; D ambiguous. Germline V gene lookup returns CDR1 LNHNV and CDR2 YYDKDF (reference sequence). With 1 base removed from V and 1 base from J, the gap between germline ends came to 10 bases. This CDR3 is 15 amino acids long. For the CDR3, the DNA is TGTGCCACCAGCAGAGTCCAGGTTGGGAACACTGAAGCTTTCTTT. Translating it yields CATSRVQVGNTEAFF.

This clone appeared a few times. The chain carries TRBV2 and TRBJ1-6; tentatively, D is TRBD1 (6 bases). V shed 5 bases and J shed 2 bases, with 19 bases lying between them. CDR1 SNHLY and CDR2 FYNNEI come from the germline V gene. The CDR3 spans 18 residues. The CDR3 bases are TGTGCCAGCAGTCAGGACAGCTCCTACGCTCCCTATAATTCACCCCTCCACTTT. Protein sequence: CASSQDSSYAPYNSPLHF.

This chain uses TRBV2 with TRBJ1-2; 11 bases are a match to TRBD1. The CDR3 length is 14 residues. Germline CDR1 is SNHLY and CDR2 is FYNNEI. V trimming: 5 bases; J trimming: 6 bases; junction bases outside the gene matches: 5. The CDR3 DNA reads TGTGCCAGCAGTAAGGACAGGGGGCTTGATGGCTACACCTTC. Amino acid sequence: CASSKDRGLDGYTF.

The chain uses TRBV18 and TRBJ2-5; TRBD2 aligns across 14 bases. Trimming removed 2 bases from V and 3 bases from J; junction bases left unmatched: 8. The CDR3 sequence is 18 residues long. Germline CDR1 and CDR2: KGHSH and LQKENI. The CDR3 is CASSPFGTSGSLEETQYF. The CDR3 region has the DNA TGTGCCAGCTCACCATTCGGGACTAGCGGGAGTCTAGAAGAGACCCAGTACTTC.

The chain joins TRBV19 to TRBJ1-2, with D maybe TRBD1 (5 bases). The CDR3 runs to 12 residues. V lost 3 bases, J lost 8 bases, and 10 bases lay in between. The germline gives CDR1 LNHDA, CDR2 SQIVND (reference sequence). The CDR3 DNA is TGTGCCAGTAGTATTCGGCAGGGAGGCTACACCTTC. Translating it yields CASSIRQGGYTF.

J is TRBJ2-7 and V is TRBV6-2 or TRBV6-3; weak D call: TRBD1 (5 bases). V was clipped by 0 bases and J by 2 bases, with 8 bases between them. The germline gives CDR1 MNHEY, CDR2 SVGEGT. The CDR3 runs to 14 residues. CDR3: CASSYSVGAYEQYF. CDR3 coding DNA: TGTGCCAGCAGTTACTCGGTAGGGGCCTACGAGCAGTACTTC.

The count of this clone is one. This rearrangement joins TRBV28 to TRBJ1-2; TRBD1 matches 7 bases. Germline lookup yields CDR1 MDHEN and CDR2 SYDVKM. The CDR3 sequence is 13 residues long. V shed 6 bases and J 2 bases; nucleotides not matched to a gene: 3. DNA for the CDR3: TGTGCCAGCAGGGGGACAGAGAACTATGGCTACACCTTC. It yields the protein CASRGTENYGYTF.

The chain has TRBV2 and TRBJ2-5; 9 positions agree with TRBD1. CDR1 is SNHLY and CDR2 is FYNNEI in the germline V gene. The trim removed 5 bases at V and 0 bases at J, leaving 1 base unmatched. The CDR3 is made up of 14 amino acids. The CDR3 protein is CASSRDRDQETQYF. CDR3 sequence (DNA): TGTGCCAGCAGTCGGGACAGGGACCAAGAGACCCAGTACTTC.

The chain combines TRBV15 with TRBJ1-5, with TRBD1 identical over 7 bases. This CDR3 spans 16 amino acids. Germline V gene lookup returns CDR1 LNHNV and CDR2 YYDKDF (reference sequence). J gave up 5 bases and V 1 base, and 8 bases lay outside the gene matches. CDR3 protein: CATSRGATGPDQPQHF. As DNA, the CDR3 is TGTGCCACCAGCAGAGGTGCGACAGGGCCCGATCAGCCCCAGCATTTT.

About this clone itself: Other DNA sequences of this sample code for an identical CDR3. The rearrangement uses TRBV19 and TRBJ1-5; D may be TRBD1 (6 bases). Trimming cost V 4 bases and J 2 bases, with 9 bases left between them. The length of the CDR3 is 14 residues. The germline gives CDR1 LNHDA, CDR2 SQIVND (reference sequence). The CDR3 here is CASSNRQGNQPQHF. CDR3 in DNA: TGTGCCAGTAGTAACCGACAGGGCAATCAGCCCCAGCATTTT. Filled out from reference TRBV19 and TRBJ1-5, the complete variable domain reads DGGITQSPKYLFRKEGQNVTLSCEQNLNHDAMYWYRQDPGQGLRLIYYSQIVNDFQKGDIAEGYSVSREKKESFPLTVTSAQKNPTAFYLCASSNRQGNQPQHFGDGTRLSIL.